This T cell receptor beta chain comes out of a study of blood T cell repertoires in COVID-19. Clones were read by immunoSEQ multiplex PCR, and TCRdb kept only the in-frame ones, dropping some. The table has about 200,000 clones, 90% seen once. The CDR3 runs 13 residues. Germline V gives CDR1 SGHRS, CDR2 YFSETQ. The J segment lost 6 bases and the V segment lost 3 bases, leaving 3 bases of the junction unmatched. Material: PBMCs or T cells enriched from blood (not recorded which). The chain combines TRBV5-1 with TRBJ1-1, with 9 bases aligning to TRBD1. This receptor was taken from a man aged 25 to 45 who had recovered from COVID-19. The CDR3 region is CASSWDRAPEAFF. The CDR3 region has the DNA TGCGCCAGCAGCTGGGACAGGGCCCCTGAAGCTTTCTTT.